This TCR beta chain was identified in a study of CD4 T cells in relation to SARS-CoV-2 and coronaviruses. Study-wide results and caveats: Culture-expanded clones reflect memory recall rather than primary priming during culture.

Some clones are missing from TCRdb's copy, which holds only in-frame ones; the method was immunoSEQ multiplex PCR. The sample carries around 11,000 clones, approximately 87% recorded once. A few counts support this clone. Its antigen is as yet unknown. CDR1 MNHEY and CDR2 SVGAGI come from the germline V gene. The CDR3 length is 14 residues. V was pared by 3 bases and J by 4 bases, with 10 bases between. Material: naive CD4+ T cells from PBMCs. Indicated subset: naive CD4+ T cells isolated by negative enrichment. This receptor was taken from an adult with COVID-19. J is TRBJ1-3 and V is TRBV6-5, with D uncertain. CDR3 protein: CASSYSVGGNTIYF. Written as DNA, the CDR3 is TGTGCCAGCAGTTATTCGGTAGGGGGAAACACCATATATTTT.